These T cell receptor beta chains were read from a single sample in a study of low-dose radiotherapy and immunotherapy resistance in tumors. In TCRdb, the reads were re-called with MiXCR into one record per CDR3 protein. The sample lists about 39,000 distinct CDR3 sequences, roughly 31% occurring once. Sequencing used PBMCs, obtained before treatment. Receptors were obtained from a male donor with gallbladder cancer. CDR3s include the opening cysteine and the closing phenylalanine or tryptophan. The order of the fields is J gene, V gene, D gene, clone size, CDR3 DNA, CDR3 protein. The D gene is left open where the match is weak. Rows may omit the clone size; those that give it use once, few, many or a size class.

j_gene: TRBJ2-4
v_gene: TRBV20-1
d_gene: .
abundance: .
CDR3nt: TGCAGTGCTCCGATGGGAAACATTCAGTACTTC
CDR3aa: CSAPMGNIQYF

j_gene: TRBJ2-2
v_gene: TRBV10-3
d_gene: .
abundance: many
CDR3nt: TGTGCCATCAGTGAGTCTTGGAGAGTCCAGAACACCGGGGAGCTGTTTTTT
CDR3aa: CAISESWRVQNTGELFF

j_gene: TRBJ2-7
v_gene: TRBV5-1
d_gene: .
abundance: .
CDR3nt: TGCGCCAGCAGCTTGAACATTGGAGGCGCCTACGAGCAGTACTTC
CDR3aa: CASSLNIGGAYEQYF

j_gene: TRBJ2-4
v_gene: TRBV7-2
d_gene: TRBD1
abundance: many
CDR3nt: TGTGCCAGCAGCAGCAGACAGGGGAAGGTCAAAAACATTCAGTACTTC
CDR3aa: CASSSRQGKVKNIQYF

j_gene: TRBJ2-5
v_gene: TRBV4-1
d_gene: .
abundance: once
CDR3nt: TGCGCCAGCAGTCGTGGGGGCAGCCAAGAGACCCAGTACTTC
CDR3aa: CASSRGGSQETQYF

j_gene: TRBJ1-4
v_gene: TRBV28
d_gene: .
abundance: many
CDR3nt: TGTGCCAGCAGTTCGAGAGCAACTAATGAAAAACTGTTTTTT
CDR3aa: CASSSRATNEKLFF

j_gene: TRBJ2-3
v_gene: TRBV11-2
d_gene: .
abundance: .
CDR3nt: TGTGCCAGCAGCCCTGGGGCGGGCGTTAGCACAGATACGCAGTATTTT
CDR3aa: CASSPGAGVSTDTQYF

j_gene: TRBJ2-3
v_gene: TRBV15
d_gene: .
abundance: once
CDR3nt: TGTGCCACCAGCAGAGAGGGGGGAAGCACAGATACGCAGTATTTT
CDR3aa: CATSREGGSTDTQYF

j_gene: TRBJ1-2
v_gene: TRBV28
d_gene: .
abundance: .
CDR3nt: TGTGCCAGCAGTTTAACCTACTATGGCTACACCTTC
CDR3aa: CASSLTYYGYTF

j_gene: TRBJ2-1
v_gene: TRBV5-4
d_gene: .
abundance: many
CDR3nt: TGTGCCAGCAGCTTGTGGGGTCAGGGGAGCTCCTACAATGAGCAGTTCTTC
CDR3aa: CASSLWGQGSSYNEQFF

j_gene: TRBJ2-3
v_gene: TRBV7-2
d_gene: TRBD2
abundance: many
CDR3nt: TGTGCCAGCAGCCGTAGCGGGGGGGTGTGGGCAGATACGCAGTATTTT
CDR3aa: CASSRSGGVWADTQYF

j_gene: TRBJ2-1
v_gene: TRBV18
d_gene: TRBD2
abundance: few
CDR3nt: TGTGCCAGCTCACCTAGCGGGAGTGTCTACAATGAGCAGTTCTTC
CDR3aa: CASSPSGSVYNEQFF

j_gene: TRBJ2-7
v_gene: TRBV5-5
d_gene: .
abundance: many
CDR3nt: TGTGCCAGCAGCTTTTCGAAGGGGGGCCCCTCCTACGAGCAGTACTTC
CDR3aa: CASSFSKGGPSYEQYF

j_gene: TRBJ2-7
v_gene: TRBV20-1
d_gene: .
abundance: many
CDR3nt: TGCAGTGCTAGAGATGGGGGCCCCTCGGGCGAGCAGTACTTC
CDR3aa: CSARDGGPSGEQYF

j_gene: TRBJ2-2
v_gene: TRBV29-1
d_gene: .
abundance: few
CDR3nt: TGCAGCGTTGAAGCGGGGAAGAACACCGGGGAGCTGTTTTTT
CDR3aa: CSVEAGKNTGELFF

j_gene: TRBJ2-1
v_gene: TRBV5-1
d_gene: TRBD2
abundance: many
CDR3nt: TGCGCCAGCAGCTTGTCGCCTAGCGGGAGTGTGCGGGATGAGCAGTTCTTC
CDR3aa: CASSLSPSGSVRDEQFF

j_gene: TRBJ1-2
v_gene: TRBV28
d_gene: .
abundance: medium-sized
CDR3nt: TGTGCCAGCAGTTTATGGAGCCCGTATAACTATGGCTACACCTTC
CDR3aa: CASSLWSPYNYGYTF

j_gene: TRBJ2-7
v_gene: TRBV5-4
d_gene: .
abundance: many
CDR3nt: TGTGCCAGCAGCATGATATTAGGCGAGCAGTACTTC
CDR3aa: CASSMILGEQYF

j_gene: TRBJ2-1
v_gene: TRBV20-1
d_gene: .
abundance: many
CDR3nt: TGCAGTGCTAGAGTGGGCGAGGGCCGGGGGAATGAGCAGTTCTTC
CDR3aa: CSARVGEGRGNEQFF

j_gene: TRBJ2-7
v_gene: TRBV18
d_gene: .
abundance: many
CDR3nt: TGTGCCAGCTCACCAACCCGGAGCTCCTACGAGCAGTACTTC
CDR3aa: CASSPTRSSYEQYF